This TCR beta chain was recorded in a study of early T cells in non-severe SARS-CoV-2 infection. About the study: Chains were not paired, and sequencing was done on bulk RNA from unsorted whole blood.

Each CDR3 protein is one row after TCRdb ran MiXCR on the 5' RACE reads. Counted here are some 110,000 distinct CDR3 sequences, under 15% occurring once; the ten biggest clones make up less than 25%. The CDR3 is made up of 15 amino acids. Trimming took off 0 bases at V and 8 bases at J, with 15 bases between the two ends. The germline V gene encodes CDR1 MNHNS and CDR2 SASEGT. This chain links TRBV6-1 with TRBJ2-3, with D perhaps matching TRBD2 (5 bases). The sequence came from an adult who was a healthcare worker with PCR-confirmed SARS-CoV-2 infection or an uninfected control (not recorded which). Specimen: whole blood. As DNA, the CDR3 is TGTGCCAGCAGTGAAGCGCGGGCTTCCCGAAGTACGCAGTATTTT. This translates into CASSEARASRSTQYF.